The entry below describes one TCR beta chain. Its antigen is as yet unknown. This record belongs to a study of shared clonotypes between healthy human individuals. Study-wide results and caveats: Expectations were that clonotype sharing among donors would be affected by sequencing depth.

With V trimmed by 7 bases and J by 4 bases, 13 bases remained unmatched. Germline CDR1 SQVTM, CDR2 ANQGSEA. This CDR3 region has 15 residues. It was CD45RO-negative cells, positively selected for CCR7, that made up naive CD8 cells, with terminally differentiated effector memory CD45RA+ cells excluded. Replicate PCRs run on sorted subsets employed around 200 ng DNA, 30,000 to 35,000 T cell genomes. As handled by the study authors: Filtering differed because ImmunoSEQ produced junction-only sequences that carried no quality scores. The repertoire was sequenced with immunoSEQ multiplex PCR; TCRdb's copy has only in-frame clones and lacks some. V and J calls and clone size are those listed in that table; D and trimming were worked out from the DNA. Of about 2.1 million clones in the sample, 93% are singletons; the top ten hold about 1.6%.

This chain links TRBV29-1 with TRBJ2-3; 8 bases align to TRBD1. This clonotype was obtained from a man aged 18 to 29 in good health. Some clones in this sample may be carry-over from other donors' samples. The sample comprised naive CD8+ T cells from PBMCs. This CDR3 is CSATPAGGLADTQYF. CDR3 DNA: TGCAGCGCTACTCCGGCAGGGGGCTTAGCAGATACGCAGTATTTT.